The rows below give T cell receptor beta chains drawn from one sample of a study of patients with pleural tuberculosis. TCRdb fed the reads into MiXCR, producing one record per CDR3 protein. The data hold just under 30,000 distinct CDR3 sequences, with 18% observed a single time. The sequenced sample consisted of peripheral blood. Source of these receptors: a human donor with pleural tuberculosis. CDR3s include the opening cysteine and the closing phenylalanine or tryptophan. The D gene is left open where the match is weak. Only some rows state a clone size, as once, few, many or a class for expanded clones.

D	size	V	J	CDR3	DNA
-	-	TRBV24-1	TRBJ2-5	CATSDYRGPLQYF	TGTGCCACCAGTGACTATCGAGGCCCCCTACAGTACTTC
-	many	TRBV15	TRBJ2-1	CATSQASYNEQFF	TGTGCCACCAGCCAGGCCTCCTACAATGAGCAGTTCTTC
-	medium-sized	TRBV6-6	TRBJ1-3	CASSYLPFLGNTIYF	TGTGCCAGCAGTTACCTTCCGTTTCTGGGAAACACCATATATTTT
-	many	TRBV14	TRBJ1-1	CASSQDGSRKAFF	TGTGCCAGCAGCCAAGATGGAAGTCGCAAAGCTTTCTTT
-	many	TRBV5-1	TRBJ2-7	CASSLGTGINHEQYF	TGCGCCAGCAGCTTGGGGACGGGGATTAACCACGAGCAGTACTTC
-	many	TRBV28	TRBJ1-2	CASSSPWTANYGYTF	TGTGCCAGCAGTTCGCCTTGGACGGCGAACTATGGCTACACCTTC
-	many	TRBV7-9	TRBJ2-2	CASSSQANTGELFF	TGTGCCAGCAGCTCGCAAGCGAACACCGGGGAGCTGTTTTTT
-	-	TRBV13	TRBJ2-7	CASSFEYEQYF	TGTGCCAGCAGCTTCGAATACGAGCAGTACTTC
TRBD1	many	TRBV29-1	TRBJ2-5	CSVDGRDRGETQYF	TGCAGCGTTGATGGTCGGGACAGAGGGGAGACCCAGTACTTC
-	once	TRBV27	TRBJ1-4	CASSSIWEPRNEKLFF	TGTGCCAGCAGTTCTATATGGGAACCGCGAAATGAAAAACTGTTTTTT
-	many	TRBV28	TRBJ1-5	CASSFRSGGNQPQHF	TGTGCCAGCAGTTTTAGGTCAGGGGGCAATCAGCCCCAGCATTTT
-	many	TRBV14	TRBJ1-2	CASSQGDGYTF	TGTGCCAGCAGCCAAGGGGACGGCTACACCTTC
TRBD1	many	TRBV27	TRBJ2-5	CASKQRGPFQETQYF	TGTGCCAGCAAGCAAAGGGGGCCGTTCCAAGAGACCCAGTACTTC
TRBD1	many	TRBV6-1	TRBJ1-4	CASSSGQGFEKLFF	TGTGCCAGCAGTTCGGGACAGGGGTTCGAAAAACTGTTTTTT
TRBD2	many	TRBV20-1	TRBJ2-7	CSARAGLAGGRHEQYF	TGCAGTGCTAGAGCAGGACTAGCGGGAGGGCGCCACGAGCAGTACTTC
TRBD1	many	TRBV5-4	TRBJ2-3	CASSKTGQGVPSQYF	TGTGCCAGCAGCAAAACGGGACAGGGGGTCCCCTCGCAGTATTTT
-	many	TRBV2	TRBJ1-5	CASSPVSSNQPQHF	TGTGCCAGCAGCCCCGTCAGTAGCAATCAGCCCCAGCATTTT
-	many	TRBV10-3	TRBJ1-1	CAISDQRTNTEAFF	TGTGCCATCAGTGATCAACGAACGAACACTGAAGCTTTCTTT
-	many	TRBV3-1	TRBJ2-1	CASSLTRGNEQFF	TGTGCCAGCAGCCTAACACGGGGGAATGAGCAGTTCTTC
TRBD1	many	TRBV20-1	TRBJ1-5	CSARGQGVRSNQPQHF	TGCAGTGCTAGAGGGCAGGGGGTAAGGAGCAATCAGCCCCAGCATTTT
-	many	TRBV11-2	TRBJ1-5	CASSQFTGQPQHF	TGTGCCAGCAGCCAATTCACGGGTCAGCCCCAGCATTTT
-	many	TRBV12-3/TRBV12-4	TRBJ1-5	CASSFPSIRQPQHF	TGTGCCAGCAGTTTCCCTTCTATTAGGCAGCCCCAGCATTTT
-	few	TRBV13	TRBJ1-5	CASSLGRGAGQPQHF	TGTGCCAGCAGCTTAGGCCGAGGGGCCGGGCAGCCCCAGCATTTT
-	many	TRBV7-6	TRBJ2-3	CASSLVQGSTSTDTQYF	TGTGCCAGCAGCTTAGTTCAGGGGTCAACTAGCACAGATACGCAGTATTTT
-	medium-sized	TRBV6-2/TRBV6-3	TRBJ1-1	CASSDRDYTEAFF	TGTGCCAGCAGTGACCGGGACTACACTGAAGCTTTCTTT
TRBD1	many	TRBV24-1	TRBJ2-5	CATGTGGGQETQYF	TGTGCCACCGGTACAGGGGGCGGACAAGAGACCCAGTACTTC
-	-	TRBV27	TRBJ2-7	CASSLTAFSYEQYF	TGTGCCAGCAGTCTTACAGCCTTCTCCTACGAGCAGTACTTC
-	many	TRBV20-1	TRBJ2-7	CSAQGNEQYF	TGCAGTGCTCAGGGTAACGAGCAGTACTTC
-	many	TRBV6-1	TRBJ2-7	CASRAISYEQYF	TGTGCCAGCAGGGCCATCTCCTACGAGCAGTACTTC
-	many	TRBV4-1	TRBJ1-1	CASSQNPQGSAEAFF	TGCGCCAGCAGCCAAAACCCACAGGGCTCCGCTGAAGCTTTCTTT
-	medium-sized	TRBV20-1	TRBJ2-7	CSAAGNYEQYF	TGCAGTGCCGCCGGAAACTACGAGCAGTACTTC
-	many	TRBV14	TRBJ1-3	CASSQAEKRYESGNTIYF	TGTGCCAGCAGCCAAGCTGAGAAACGGTACGAGTCTGGAAACACCATATATTTT
TRBD2	many	TRBV27	TRBJ2-7	CASSQGLAYEQYF	TGTGCCAGCAGCCAGGGACTAGCCTACGAGCAGTACTTC
TRBD1	many	TRBV7-2	TRBJ1-2	CASSLSSGGDYGYTF	TGTGCCAGCAGCTTGAGCTCAGGGGGCGACTATGGCTACACCTTC
-	-	TRBV27	TRBJ1-5	CASSPQGSRRPQHF	TGTGCCAGCAGCCCTCAGGGGAGCCGTCGGCCCCAGCATTTT
TRBD1	many	TRBV5-6	TRBJ1-1	CASSHASTGVEAFF	TGTGCCAGCAGCCACGCCTCGACAGGGGTTGAAGCTTTCTTT
-	many	TRBV20-1	TRBJ1-5	CSGKRGGRGNQPQHF	TGCAGTGGAAAGCGGGGGGGGCGAGGCAATCAGCCCCAGCATTTT
-	medium-sized	TRBV28	TRBJ1-1	CASSPGIMNTEAFF	TGTGCCAGCAGCCCAGGGATTATGAACACTGAAGCTTTCTTT
-	many	TRBV2	TRBJ2-1	CASSPGTRKYEQFF	TGTGCCAGCAGCCCCGGGACCCGGAAATATGAGCAGTTCTTC
-	many	TRBV6-6	TRBJ1-2	CASSRSGEGYGYTF	TGTGCCAGCAGCCGCAGCGGGGAGGGCTATGGCTACACCTTC
-	many	TRBV27	TRBJ1-2	CASSLFYTPVRDYGYTF	TGTGCCAGCAGTTTATTTTACACCCCCGTTCGGGACTATGGCTACACCTTC
TRBD2	many	TRBV6-1	TRBJ2-1	CASRLAGPYNEQFF	TGTGCCAGCCGCTTAGCGGGGCCATACAATGAGCAGTTCTTC
-	many	TRBV28	TRBJ2-1	CASIPGALANEQFF	TGTGCCAGCATCCCGGGCGCCCTAGCGAATGAGCAGTTCTTC
TRBD1	many	TRBV7-9	TRBJ2-5	CASSLTGGEGETQYF	TGTGCCAGCAGCTTGACAGGGGGCGAAGGAGAGACCCAGTACTTC
TRBD2	many	TRBV7-3	TRBJ2-3	CASSPLAGSTDTQYF	TGTGCCAGCAGCCCGCTAGCGGGGAGCACAGATACGCAGTATTTT
-	medium-sized	TRBV6-1	TRBJ1-6	CASSREVYNSPLHF	TGTGCCAGCAGCCGGGAGGTCTATAATTCACCCCTCCACTTT
-	many	TRBV20-1	TRBJ2-1	CSARDMAGDYNEQFF	TGCAGTGCTAGAGATATGGCGGGCGACTACAATGAGCAGTTCTTC
-	many	TRBV29-1	TRBJ1-2	CSVGGGAGYTF	TGCAGCGTTGGGGGGGGGGCTGGCTACACCTTC
-	many	TRBV27	TRBJ2-7	CASTPTGNQAYEQYF	TGTGCCAGCACCCCAACAGGGAATCAAGCCTACGAGCAGTACTTC
TRBD1	-	TRBV7-9	TRBJ2-7	CASNQDRDEQYF	TGTGCCAGCAACCAAGACAGGGATGAGCAGTACTTC